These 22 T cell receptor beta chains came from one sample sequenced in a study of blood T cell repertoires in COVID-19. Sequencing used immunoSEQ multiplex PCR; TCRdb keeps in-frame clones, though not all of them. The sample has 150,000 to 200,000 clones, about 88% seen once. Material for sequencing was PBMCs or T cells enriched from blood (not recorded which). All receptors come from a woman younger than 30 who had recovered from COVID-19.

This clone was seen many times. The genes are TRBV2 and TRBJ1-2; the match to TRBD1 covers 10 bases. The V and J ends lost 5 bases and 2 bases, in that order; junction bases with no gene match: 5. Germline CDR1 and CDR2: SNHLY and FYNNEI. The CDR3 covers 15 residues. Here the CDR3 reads CASSTTGGQNYGYTF. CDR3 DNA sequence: TGTGCCAGCAGTACGACAGGGGGCCAAAACTATGGCTACACCTTC.

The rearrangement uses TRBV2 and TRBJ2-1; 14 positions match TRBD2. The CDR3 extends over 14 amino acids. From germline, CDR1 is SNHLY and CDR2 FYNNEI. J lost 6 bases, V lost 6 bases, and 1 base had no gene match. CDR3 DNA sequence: TGTGCCAGCAGAGGGACTAGCGGGAGCAATGAGCAGTTCTTC. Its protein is CASRGTSGSNEQFF.

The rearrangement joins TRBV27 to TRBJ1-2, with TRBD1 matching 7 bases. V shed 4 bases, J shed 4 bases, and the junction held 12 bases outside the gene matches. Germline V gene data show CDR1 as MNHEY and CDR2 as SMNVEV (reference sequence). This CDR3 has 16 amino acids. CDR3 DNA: TGTGCCAGCAGTTCCTCGCCGGGACAGAGATTCTATGGCTACACCTTC. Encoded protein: CASSSSPGQRFYGYTF.

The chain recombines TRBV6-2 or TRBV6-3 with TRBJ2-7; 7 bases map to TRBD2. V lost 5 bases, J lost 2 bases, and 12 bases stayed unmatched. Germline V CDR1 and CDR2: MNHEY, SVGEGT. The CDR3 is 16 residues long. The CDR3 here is CASSRMSGANAYEQYF. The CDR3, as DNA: TGTGCCAGCAGTAGGATGAGCGGGGCGAACGCCTACGAGCAGTACTTC.

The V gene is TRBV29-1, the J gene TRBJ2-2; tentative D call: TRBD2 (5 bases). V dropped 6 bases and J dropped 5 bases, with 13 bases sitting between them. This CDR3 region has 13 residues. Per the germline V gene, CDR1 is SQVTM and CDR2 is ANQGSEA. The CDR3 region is CSVRGDGTGELFF. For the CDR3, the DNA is TGCAGCGTACGGGGAGATGGGACCGGGGAGCTGTTTTTT.

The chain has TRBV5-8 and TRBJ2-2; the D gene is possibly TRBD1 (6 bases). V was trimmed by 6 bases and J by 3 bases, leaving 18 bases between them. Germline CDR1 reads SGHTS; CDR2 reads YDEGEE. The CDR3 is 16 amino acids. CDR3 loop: CASTLTPGVDTGELFF. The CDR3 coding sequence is TGTGCCAGCACTCTAACCCCAGGGGTTGACACCGGGGAGCTGTTTTTT.

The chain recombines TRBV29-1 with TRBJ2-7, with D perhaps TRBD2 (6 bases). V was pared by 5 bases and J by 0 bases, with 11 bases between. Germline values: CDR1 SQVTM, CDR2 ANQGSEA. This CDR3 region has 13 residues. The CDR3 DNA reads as TGCAGCGTTCTGTCCGGGAGCTCCTACGAGCAGTACTTC. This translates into CSVLSGSSYEQYF.

CDR3 DNA: TGTGCCAGCAGTCTCCTCCCGGGACAGTCCTACGAGCAGTACTTC. Translated: CASSLLPGQSYEQYF. V gene TRBV28 combines with J gene TRBJ2-7; 7 positions agree with TRBD1. Germline-derived CDR1 and CDR2 are MDHEN and SYDVKM. V was clipped by 5 bases and J by 1 base; unmatched bases: 8. The CDR3 spans 15 residues.

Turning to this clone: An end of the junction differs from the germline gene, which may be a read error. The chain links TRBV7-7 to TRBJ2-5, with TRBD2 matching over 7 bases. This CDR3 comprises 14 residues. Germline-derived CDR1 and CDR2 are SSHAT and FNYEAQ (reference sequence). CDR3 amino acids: CASSLDAGVGTQYF. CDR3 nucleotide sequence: TGTGCTAGCAGCTTAGACGCGGGGGTAGGGACCCAGTACTTC.

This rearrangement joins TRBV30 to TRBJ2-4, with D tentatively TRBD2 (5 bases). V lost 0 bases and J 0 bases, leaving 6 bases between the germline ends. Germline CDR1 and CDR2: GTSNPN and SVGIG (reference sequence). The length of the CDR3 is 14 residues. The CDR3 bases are TGTGCCTGGAGTGTACGGGGAGCCAAAAACATTCAGTACTTC. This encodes CAWSVRGAKNIQYF.

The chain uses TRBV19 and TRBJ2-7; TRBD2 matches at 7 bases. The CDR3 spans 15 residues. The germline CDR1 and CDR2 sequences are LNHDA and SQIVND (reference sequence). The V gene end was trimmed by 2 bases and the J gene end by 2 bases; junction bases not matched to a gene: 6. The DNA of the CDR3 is TGTGCCAGTAGTATAAGGGCGGGAGAGACCTACGAGCAGTACTTC. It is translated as CASSIRAGETYEQYF.

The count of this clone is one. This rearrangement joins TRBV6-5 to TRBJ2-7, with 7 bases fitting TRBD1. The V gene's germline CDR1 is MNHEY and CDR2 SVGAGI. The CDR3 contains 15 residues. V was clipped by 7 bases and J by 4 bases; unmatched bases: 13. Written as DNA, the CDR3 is TGTGCCAGCATCGTAAGAGGGGGCGCGACGTACGAGCAGTACTTC. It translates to CASIVRGGATYEQYF.

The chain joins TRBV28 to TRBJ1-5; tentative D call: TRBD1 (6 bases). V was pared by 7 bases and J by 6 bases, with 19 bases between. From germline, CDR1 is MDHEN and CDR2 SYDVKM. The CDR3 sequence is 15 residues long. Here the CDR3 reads CASTDTRGNGQPQHF. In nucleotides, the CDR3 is TGTGCCAGCACTGACACTAGGGGGAATGGTCAGCCCCAGCATTTT.

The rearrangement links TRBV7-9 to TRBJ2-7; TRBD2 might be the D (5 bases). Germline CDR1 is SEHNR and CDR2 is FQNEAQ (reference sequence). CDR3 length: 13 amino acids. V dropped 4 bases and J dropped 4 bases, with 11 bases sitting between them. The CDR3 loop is CASSSPRDYEQYF. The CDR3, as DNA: TGTGCCAGCAGCTCACCCCGGGATTACGAGCAGTACTTC.

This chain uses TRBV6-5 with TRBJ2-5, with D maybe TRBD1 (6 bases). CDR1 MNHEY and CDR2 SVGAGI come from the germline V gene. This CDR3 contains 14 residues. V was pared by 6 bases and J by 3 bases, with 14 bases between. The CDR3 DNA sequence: TGTGCCAGCAGCACTGACCGGACAGAAGAGACCCAGTACTTC. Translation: CASSTDRTEETQYF.

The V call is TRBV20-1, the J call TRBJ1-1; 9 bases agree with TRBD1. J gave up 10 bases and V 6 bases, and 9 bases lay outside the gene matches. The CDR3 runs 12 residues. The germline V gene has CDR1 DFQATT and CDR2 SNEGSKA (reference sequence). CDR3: CSASGWGQGAFF. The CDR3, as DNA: TGCAGTGCGAGTGGCTGGGGACAGGGAGCTTTCTTT.

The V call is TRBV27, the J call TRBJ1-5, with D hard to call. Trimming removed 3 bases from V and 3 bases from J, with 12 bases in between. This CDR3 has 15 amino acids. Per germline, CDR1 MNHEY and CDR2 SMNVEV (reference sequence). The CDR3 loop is CASSLRFRSNQPQHF. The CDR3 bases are TGTGCCAGCAGTTTGCGCTTCAGGTCCAATCAGCCCCAGCATTTT.

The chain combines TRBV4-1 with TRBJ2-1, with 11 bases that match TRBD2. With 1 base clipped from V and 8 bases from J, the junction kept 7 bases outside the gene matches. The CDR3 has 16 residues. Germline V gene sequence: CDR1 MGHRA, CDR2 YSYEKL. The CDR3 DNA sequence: TGCGCCAGCAGCCAAGTAGTAGCGGGAGGGTATGATGAGCAGTTCTTC. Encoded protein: CASSQVVAGGYDEQFF.

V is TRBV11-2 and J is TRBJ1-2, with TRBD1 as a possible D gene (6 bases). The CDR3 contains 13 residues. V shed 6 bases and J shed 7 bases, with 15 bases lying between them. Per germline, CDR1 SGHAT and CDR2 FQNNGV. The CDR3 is CASSDSSRGGYTF. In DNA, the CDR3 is TGTGCCAGCAGTGACTCCTCCAGGGGTGGCTACACCTTC.

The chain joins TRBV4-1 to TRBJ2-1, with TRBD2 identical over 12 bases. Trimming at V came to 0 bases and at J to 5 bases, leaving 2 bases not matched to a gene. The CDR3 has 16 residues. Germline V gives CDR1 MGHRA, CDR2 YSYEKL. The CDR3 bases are TGCGCCAGCAGCCAAGAGCGACTAGCGGGGGACAATGAGCAGTTCTTC. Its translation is CASSQERLAGDNEQFF.

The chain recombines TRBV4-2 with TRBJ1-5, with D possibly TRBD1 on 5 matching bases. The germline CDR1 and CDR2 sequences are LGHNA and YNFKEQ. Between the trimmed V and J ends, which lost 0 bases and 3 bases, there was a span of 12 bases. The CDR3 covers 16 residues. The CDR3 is CASSQDSGQDNQPQHF. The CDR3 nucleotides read TGTGCCAGCAGCCAAGATTCAGGGCAGGACAATCAGCCCCAGCATTTT.

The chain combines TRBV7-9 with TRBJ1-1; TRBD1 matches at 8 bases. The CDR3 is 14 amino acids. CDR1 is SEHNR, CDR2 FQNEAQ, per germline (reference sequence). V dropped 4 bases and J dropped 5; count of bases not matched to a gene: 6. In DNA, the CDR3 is TGTGCCAGCAGCTCTCGGACAGGGAGGACTGAAGCTTTCTTT. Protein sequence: CASSSRTGRTEAFF.